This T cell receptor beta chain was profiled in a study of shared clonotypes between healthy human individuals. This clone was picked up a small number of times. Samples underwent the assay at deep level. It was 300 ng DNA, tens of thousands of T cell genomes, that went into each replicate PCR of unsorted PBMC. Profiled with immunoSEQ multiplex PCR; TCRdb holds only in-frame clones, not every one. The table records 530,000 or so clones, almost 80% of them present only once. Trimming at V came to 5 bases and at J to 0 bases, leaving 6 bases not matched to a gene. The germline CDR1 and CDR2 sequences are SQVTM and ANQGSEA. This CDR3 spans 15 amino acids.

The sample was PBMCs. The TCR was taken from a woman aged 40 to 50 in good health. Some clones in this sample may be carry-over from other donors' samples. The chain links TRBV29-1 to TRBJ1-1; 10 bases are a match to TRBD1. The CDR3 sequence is CSVSPGQGMNTEAFF. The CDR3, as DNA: TGCAGCGTTTCTCCGGGACAGGGGATGAACACTGAAGCTTTCTTT.